The 25 T cell receptor beta chains reported below all come from one sample, sequenced in a study of control samples from healthy donors and cancer patients. Only in-frame clones appear in the TCRdb table, and some are missing; sequencing was by immunoSEQ multiplex PCR. The sample shows roughly 370,000 clones, 90% of them seen only once. Input material: PBMCs. The receptors were gathered from a man aged 35 to 55 with head and neck cancer.

This clone was seen more than once but under ten times. The chain carries TRBV11-2 and TRBJ2-6; D not certain. CDR3 length equals 19 residues. V lost 7 bases, J lost 3 bases, and 25 bases lay in between. Per the germline V gene, CDR1 is SGHAT and CDR2 is FQNNGV. The DNA for the CDR3 is TGTGCCAGCACCAGATTTCCTCCTATGGGGTTGGATGGGGCCAACGTCCTGACTTTC. Amino acid sequence: CASTRFPPMGLDGANVLTF.

The chain links TRBV5-1 to TRBJ2-7; D may be TRBD1 or TRBD2 (5 bases each). Trimming removed 0 bases at V and 0 bases at J, with 10 bases between. The CDR3 has 15 residues. Germline V gives CDR1 SGHRS, CDR2 YFSETQ. The CDR3 here is CASSLGGPPSYEQYF. In DNA, the CDR3 is TGCGCCAGCAGCTTGGGGGGACCCCCCTCCTACGAGCAGTACTTC.

The chain uses TRBV5-6 and TRBJ1-6; 10 bases agree with TRBD1. This CDR3 comprises 14 residues. From germline, CDR1 is SGHDT and CDR2 YYEEEE. The V gene end was trimmed by 0 bases and the J gene end by 9 bases; junction bases not matched to a gene: 0. CDR3 protein: CASSLGQGASPLHF. CDR3 nucleotides: TGTGCCAGCAGCTTGGGACAGGGGGCTTCACCCCTCCACTTT.

The gene calls are TRBV27 and TRBJ2-7, with D perhaps matching TRBD1 or TRBD2 (6 bases each). The ends were cut back, 7 bases at V and 6 bases at J, with 25 bases in the middle. Germline V gene data show CDR1 as MNHEY and CDR2 as SMNVEV (reference sequence). The CDR3 consists of 16 residues. The CDR3 nucleotides read TGTGCCAGCAATCACAGGGCCGAAACCGGGAGCGCCGAGCAGTACTTC. This sequence encodes CASNHRAETGSAEQYF.

Here the CDR3 reads CASSPGNDYGYTF. The DNA for the CDR3 is TGTGCCAGCAGTCCGGGGAACGACTATGGCTACACCTTC. The chain joins TRBV6-5 to TRBJ1-2; D is unresolved. The CDR3 extends over 13 amino acids. CDR1 MNHEY and CDR2 SVGAGI come from the germline V gene. Trimming shortened V by 5 bases and J by 3 bases, and 10 bases separated the two germline ends.

This chain joins TRBV29-1 and TRBJ2-5, with D possibly TRBD2 on 5 matching bases. The CDR3 totals 19 residues. Germline V gene lookup returns CDR1 SQVTM and CDR2 ANQGSEA. Trimming removed 0 bases at V and 1 base at J, with 24 bases between. This CDR3 reads CSVEDPNWMGSEIQETQYF. The CDR3 nucleotides read TGCAGCGTTGAAGATCCTAATTGGATGGGGAGCGAGATCCAAGAGACCCAGTACTTC.

This chain joins TRBV5-1 and TRBJ2-5; D is unresolved. There are 15 residues in the CDR3. Deletions cut 0 bases from V and 0 bases from J, with 9 bases between. Germline V gene sequence: CDR1 SGHRS, CDR2 YFSETQ. CDR3 DNA: TGCGCCAGCAGCTTGGGGGGTAGAGACCAAGAGACCCAGTACTTC. Protein: CASSLGGRDQETQYF.

The sample holds many counts of this clone. The chain couples TRBV5-5 to TRBJ1-6; D is unclear. CDR1 is SGHKS and CDR2 is YYEKEE in the germline V gene (reference sequence). V lost 5 bases and J 4 bases, leaving 10 bases between the germline ends. CDR3 length: 14 residues. CDR3 DNA: TGTGCCAGCAGTGACTTTGGTTATAATTCACCCCTCCACTTT. Translating gives CASSDFGYNSPLHF.

The chain is built from TRBV6-1 and TRBJ1-4; a possible D gene is TRBD1 (6 bases). The CDR3 runs to 18 residues. Germline V gene sequence: CDR1 MNHNS, CDR2 SASEGT. The ends were cut back, 0 bases at V and 4 bases at J, with 18 bases in the middle. The CDR3 sequence: CASSEAVVWGQGNEKLFF. The DNA of the CDR3 is TGTGCCAGCAGTGAAGCGGTGGTTTGGGGGCAGGGTAATGAAAAACTGTTTTTT.

V is TRBV14 and J is TRBJ1-1, with 8 bases identical to TRBD1. V shed 3 bases, J shed 1 base, and the junction held 7 bases outside the gene matches. The CDR3 consists of 16 residues. Germline V CDR1 and CDR2: SGHDN, FVKESK. Written as DNA, the CDR3 is TGTGCCAGCAGCCAGGGACAGGCATTCGCGAACACTGAAGCTTTCTTT. It yields the protein CASSQGQAFANTEAFF.

The sample holds a few counts of this clone. The chain carries TRBV28 and TRBJ2-3; 12 positions match TRBD2. The length of the CDR3 is 14 residues. Germline CDR1 and CDR2: MDHEN and SYDVKM. J was trimmed by 6 bases and V by 6 bases; bases with no gene match: 4. DNA for the CDR3: TGTGCCAGCAGAACGGGACTAGCGGGTGATACGCAGTATTTT. This encodes CASRTGLAGDTQYF. The full variable domain, in which reference TRBV28 and TRBJ2-3 provide the parts outside the CDR3, is DVKVTQSSRYLVKRTGEKVFLECVQDMDHENMFWYRQDPGLGLRLIYFSYDVKMKEKGDIPEGYSVSREKKERFSLILESASTNQTSMYLCASRTGLAGDTQYFGPGTRLTVL.

V is TRBV6-5 and J is TRBJ2-3, with TRBD1 identical over 8 bases. Germline CDR1 MNHEY, CDR2 SVGAGI. This CDR3 is 14 amino acids long. Trimming cost V 0 bases and J 4 bases; bases outside gene matches: 0. In DNA form, the CDR3 reads TGTGCCAGCAGTTACTCGACAGGGGCAGATACGCAGTATTTT. This gives the protein CASSYSTGADTQYF.

V and J are TRBV19 and TRBJ2-7; D is unresolved. Trimming removed 0 bases from V and 4 bases from J, with 10 bases in between. The CDR3 sequence is 14 residues long. Germline lookup yields CDR1 LNHDA and CDR2 SQIVND (reference sequence). The CDR3 bases are TGTGCCAGTAGTATAGATCTGAACGGTTACGAGCAGTACTTC. Its translation is CASSIDLNGYEQYF.

This clone appeared once. This chain connects TRBV21-1 to TRBJ1-5; the DNA was not compared with TRBD1, the D call given in the table. TRBV21-1 is annotated as a pseudogene. The CDR3 totals 16 residues. The DNA for the CDR3 is TGTGCCAGCAGCAAAGCGCGAGACAGGGTAAGTCAGCCCCAGCATTTT. Translated: CASSKARDRVSQPQHF.

The chain carries TRBV11-1 and TRBJ1-2; 7 nucleotides match TRBD1. The CDR3 has 15 residues. Germline V lookup: CDR1 SGHAT, CDR2 FQDESV (reference sequence). V dropped 6 bases and J dropped 8; count of bases not matched to a gene: 15. The CDR3 here is CASSPSGQVREGYTF. CDR3 DNA: TGTGCCAGCAGTCCATCAGGACAGGTCCGCGAGGGCTACACCTTC.

The CDR3 sequence is CSAPRGVEQYF. In nucleotides, the CDR3 is TGCAGTGCCCCACGGGGGGTCGAGCAGTACTTC. V gene TRBV20-1 combines with J gene TRBJ2-7, with 7 nucleotides matching TRBD2. With V trimmed by 6 bases and J by 6 bases, 5 bases remained unmatched. Germline V gives CDR1 DFQATT, CDR2 SNEGSKA (reference sequence). There are 11 residues in the CDR3.

This clone showed up just a few times. V and J are TRBV6-6 and TRBJ1-1; no definite D call. The germline V gene encodes CDR1 MNHNY and CDR2 SVGAGI (reference sequence). The CDR3 has 14 residues. Between the trimmed V and J ends, which lost 0 bases and 1 base, there was a span of 6 bases. CDR3 nucleotides: TGTGCCAGCAGTTACTCGATAAGGAACACTGAAGCTTTCTTT. It codes for CASSYSIRNTEAFF.

The V gene is TRBV4-2, the J gene TRBJ2-7; TRBD2 aligns across 8 bases. V trimming: 2 bases; J trimming: 2 bases; junction bases outside the gene matches: 5. The length of the CDR3 is 15 residues. The germline CDR1 and CDR2 sequences are LGHNA and YNFKEQ. The CDR3 nucleotides are TGTGCCAGCAGCCAAATACTAGCGGATACCTACGAGCAGTACTTC. Translated, it gives CASSQILADTYEQYF.

The chain combines TRBV6-5 with TRBJ2-1, with 8 bases aligning to TRBD2. Germline trimming cut 7 bases from V and 0 bases from J; bases unmatched to any gene: 2. The CDR3 extends over 14 amino acids. Per the germline V gene, CDR1 is MNHEY and CDR2 is SVGAGI. The CDR3 reads CASNAGGSYNEQFF. The CDR3 region has the DNA TGTGCCAGCAACGCGGGGGGCTCCTACAATGAGCAGTTCTTC.

The V gene is TRBV10-3, the J gene TRBJ1-1; D ambiguous. Per germline, CDR1 ENHRY and CDR2 SYGVKD. V was shortened by 4 bases and J by 0 bases, with 9 bases between the two germline ends. The CDR3 is 14 amino acids. The chain's CDR3 is CAISGGEMNTEAFF. The CDR3 DNA sequence: TGTGCCATCAGTGGAGGCGAAATGAACACTGAAGCTTTCTTT.

The chain combines TRBV25-1 with TRBJ1-1; the D is unclear. The CDR3 has 12 residues. V lost 6 bases and J 1 base, leaving 6 bases between the germline ends. Germline values: CDR1 MGHDK, CDR2 SYGVNS. This CDR3 is CASSSRNTEAFF. In DNA, the CDR3 is TGTGCCAGCAGCAGCAGGAACACTGAAGCTTTCTTT.

A word on this clone: Other DNA variants within this sample encode the same CDR3. J is TRBJ2-7 and V is TRBV28; 8 bases line up with TRBD1. This CDR3 is 14 amino acids long. The V segment lost 5 bases and the J segment 0 bases; nucleotides outside the gene matches: 3. From germline, CDR1 is MDHEN and CDR2 SYDVKM. CDR3 in amino acids: CASSPGGLSYEQYF. The CDR3 DNA follows: TGTGCCAGCAGTCCAGGGGGCCTCTCCTACGAGCAGTACTTC.

The chain carries TRBV9 and TRBJ1-2; TRBD1 might be the D (5 bases). Looked up from germline, CDR1 is SGDLS and CDR2 is YYNGEE. The CDR3 is 15 residues long. Trimming left V 1 base short and J 5 bases short, with 15 bases between. DNA of the CDR3: TGTGCCAGCAGCGTAAGTCAGGGAATTGGTTATGGCTACACCTTC. Translation gives CASSVSQGIGYGYTF. The full variable domain, its missing parts supplied by reference TRBV9 and TRBJ1-2, is DSGVTQTPKHLITATGQRVTLRCSPRSGDLSVYWYQQSLDQGLQFLIQYYNGEERAKGNILERFSAQQFPDLHSELNLSSLELGDSALYFCASSVSQGIGYGYTFGSGTRLTVV.

The rearrangement uses TRBV11-2 and TRBJ2-1; 12 positions agree with TRBD1. This CDR3 has 15 amino acids. Germline CDR1 reads SGHAT; CDR2 reads FQNNGV. Trimming took 6 bases from V and 7 from J; bases not matched to a gene: 7. The CDR3 region has the DNA TGTGCCAGCAGTTCCCGGGACAGGGGGCAGAATGAGCAGTTCTTC. Translating it yields CASSSRDRGQNEQFF.

This clone has a handful of counts. The CDR3 here is CAWRNTGELFF. CDR3 nucleotide sequence: TGTGCCTGGAGGAACACCGGGGAGCTGTTTTTT. The chain recombines TRBV30 with TRBJ2-2; no clear D gene. Germline assignment: CDR1 GTSNPN and CDR2 SVGIG (reference sequence). V shed 3 bases and J shed 1 base, with 0 bases lying between them. CDR3 length: 11 residues.